Detailed here is one TCR beta chain. No antigen is known for it. V lost 4 bases and J lost 11; bases outside the gene matches: 6. This CDR3 has 14 residues. Germline V gene lookup returns CDR1 LNHDA and CDR2 SQIVND (reference sequence). This entry is derived from a study of Ad26.COV2.S vaccination and SARS-CoV-2 variants. Overall study findings and caveats: Non-spike TCR breadth showed similarity between vaccine and placebo recipients. Placebo recipients had lower spike-specific TCR breadth than vaccine recipients. Substantial breadth was reportedly displayed by spike-specific CD8+ and CD4+ T cell responses after vaccination.

Clones were read by immunoSEQ multiplex PCR, and TCRdb kept only the in-frame ones, dropping some. The data show 440,000 or so clones, around 90% seen once. Stated treatment: roughly 19 received Ad26.COV2.S at low or high dose, single or two shots; 5 received placebo; per-sample allocation not given. The study sampled participants on day 63 after the first vaccine or placebo injection. Spike of the Wuhan-strain SARS-CoV-2 was expressed by an Ad26 vector, which formed the vaccine. The chain links TRBV19 to TRBJ2-3; TRBD2 agrees at 13 bases. The input for sequencing was peripheral blood, taken in a trial of Ad26.COV2.S vaccine versus placebo. The receptor comes from a person between 18 and 59 years old who received the Ad26.COV2.S COVID-19 vaccine or a placebo. The CDR3 loop reads CASSTGTSGTLQYF. The DNA of the CDR3 is TGTGCCAGTAGTACCGGGACTAGCGGGACCCTGCAGTATTTT.